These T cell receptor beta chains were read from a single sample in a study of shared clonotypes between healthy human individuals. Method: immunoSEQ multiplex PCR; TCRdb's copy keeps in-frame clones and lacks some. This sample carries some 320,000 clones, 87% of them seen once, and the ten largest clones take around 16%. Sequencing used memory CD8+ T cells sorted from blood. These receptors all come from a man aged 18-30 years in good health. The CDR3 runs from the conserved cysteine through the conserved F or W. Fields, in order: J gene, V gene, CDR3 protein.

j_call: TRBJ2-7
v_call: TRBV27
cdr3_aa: CASSYQRGSSYEQYF

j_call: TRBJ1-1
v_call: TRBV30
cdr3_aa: CAWSSTGFTEAFF

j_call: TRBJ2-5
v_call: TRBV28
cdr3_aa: CASSLETGGRETQYF

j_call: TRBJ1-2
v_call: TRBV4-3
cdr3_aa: CASSQDARGANYGYTF

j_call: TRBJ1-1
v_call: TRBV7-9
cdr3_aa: CASGPGEYTEAFF

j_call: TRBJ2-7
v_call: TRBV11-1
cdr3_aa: CASSRDSYEQYF

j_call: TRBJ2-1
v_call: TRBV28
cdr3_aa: CASTLGMVGLASSYNEQFF

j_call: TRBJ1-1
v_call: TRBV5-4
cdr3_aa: CASSSPGQGSIGMNTEAFF

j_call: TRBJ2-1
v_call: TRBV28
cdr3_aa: CASSFTGGNNEQFF

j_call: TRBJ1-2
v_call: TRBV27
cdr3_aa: CASSLSRSNYGYTF

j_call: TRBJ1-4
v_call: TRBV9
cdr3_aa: CASSHDGGDEKLFF

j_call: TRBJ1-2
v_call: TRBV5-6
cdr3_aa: CASSLGGSLLYGYTF

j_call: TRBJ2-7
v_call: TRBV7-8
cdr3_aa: CASTTSGGYEQYF

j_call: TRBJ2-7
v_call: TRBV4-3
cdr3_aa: CASSQAAGSIYEQYF

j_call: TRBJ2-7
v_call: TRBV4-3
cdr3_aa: CASSQDVSGVYEQYF

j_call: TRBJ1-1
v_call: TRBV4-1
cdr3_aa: CASSQVGLITEAFF

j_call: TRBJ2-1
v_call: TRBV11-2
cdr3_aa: CASSFLHKEHQFF

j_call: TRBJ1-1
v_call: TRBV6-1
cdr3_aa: CASSENTGRRTEAFF

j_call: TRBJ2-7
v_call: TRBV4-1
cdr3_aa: CASSQDRQVYEQYF

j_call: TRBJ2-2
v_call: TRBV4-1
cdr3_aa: CASSQPTPIGQNTGELFF

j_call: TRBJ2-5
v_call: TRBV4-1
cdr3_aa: CASSLYSTSAQETQYF

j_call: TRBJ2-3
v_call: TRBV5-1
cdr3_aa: CASSLGTGSGDTQYF

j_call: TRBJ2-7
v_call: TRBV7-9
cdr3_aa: CASSPGTSHEQYF

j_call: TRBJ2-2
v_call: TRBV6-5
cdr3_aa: CASSYGLGGGELFF

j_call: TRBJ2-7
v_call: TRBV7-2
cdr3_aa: CASSLVLAGAKVSYEQYF

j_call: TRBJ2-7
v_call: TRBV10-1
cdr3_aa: CASSAGREDEQYF

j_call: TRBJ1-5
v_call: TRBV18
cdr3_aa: CASSPGTGTEQPQHF

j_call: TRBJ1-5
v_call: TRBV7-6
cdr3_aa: CASSLEAGSNQPQHF

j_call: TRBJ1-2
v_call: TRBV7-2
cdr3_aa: CASSEPGTEYYGYTF

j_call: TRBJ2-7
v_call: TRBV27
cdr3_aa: CASSPLAGAYEQYF

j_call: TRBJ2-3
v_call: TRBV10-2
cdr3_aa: CASSESIAPNTDTQYF

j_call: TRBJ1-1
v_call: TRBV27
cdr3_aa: CASSFQGWTEAFF

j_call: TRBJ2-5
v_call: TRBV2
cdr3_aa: CASSGTRETQYF

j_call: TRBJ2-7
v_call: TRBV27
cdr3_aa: CASSTSGLSYEQYF

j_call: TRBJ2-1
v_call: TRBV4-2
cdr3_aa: CASSQVPPGTTTYNEQFF

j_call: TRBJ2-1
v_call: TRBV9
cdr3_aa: CASSAPLAGGHNEQFF

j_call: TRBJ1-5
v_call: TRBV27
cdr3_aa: CASREHTGTGFQPQHF

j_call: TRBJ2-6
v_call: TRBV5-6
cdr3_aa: CASSLGGQPGANVLTF

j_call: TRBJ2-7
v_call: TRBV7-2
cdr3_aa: CASSPRTSGTTYEQYF

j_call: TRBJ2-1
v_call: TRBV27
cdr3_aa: CASSLYPGERGYNEQFF

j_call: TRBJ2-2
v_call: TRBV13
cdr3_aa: CASSLVAANTGELFF

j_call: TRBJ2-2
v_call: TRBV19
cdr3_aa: CASSIGLANTGELFF

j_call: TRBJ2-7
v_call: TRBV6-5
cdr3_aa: CASRPLEGLEQYF

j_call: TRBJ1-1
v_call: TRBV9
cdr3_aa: CASSAGTELNTEAFF

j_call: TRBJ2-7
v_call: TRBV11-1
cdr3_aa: CASSLGAGGPDEQYF

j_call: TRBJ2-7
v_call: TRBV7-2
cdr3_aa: CASSFSRDEQYF

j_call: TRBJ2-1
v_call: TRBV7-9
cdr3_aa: CASSLAGALLYNEQFF

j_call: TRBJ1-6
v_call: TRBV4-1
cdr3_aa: CASSQDGGDTGLLLHF

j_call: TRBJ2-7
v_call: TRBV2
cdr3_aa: CASRGLGHSYEQYF

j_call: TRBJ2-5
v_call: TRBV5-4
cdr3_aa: CASRHRGGLETQYF

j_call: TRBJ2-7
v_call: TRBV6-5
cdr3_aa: CASSFAGSYEQYF

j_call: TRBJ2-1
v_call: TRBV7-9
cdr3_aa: CANRWGNEQFF

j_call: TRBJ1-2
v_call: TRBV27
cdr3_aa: CASSSASGPTIFYGYTF

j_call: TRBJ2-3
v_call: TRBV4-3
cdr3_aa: CASSLLAKYTDTQYF

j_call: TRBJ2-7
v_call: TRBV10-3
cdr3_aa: CATRDSRLAGSYEQYF

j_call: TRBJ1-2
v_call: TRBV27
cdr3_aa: CASSLTGASYGYTF

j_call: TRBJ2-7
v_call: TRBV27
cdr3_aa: CASSPGLAGAYEQYF

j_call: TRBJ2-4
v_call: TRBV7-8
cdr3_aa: CASSLSTSETNIQYF

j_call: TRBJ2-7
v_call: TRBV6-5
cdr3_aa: CASSYSRGGEQYF